One TCR beta chain is described in this entry. Its antigen remains unidentified. The sample is drawn from a study of cytomegalovirus exposure and HLA in healthy donors. 60 Vbeta and 13 Jbeta primers were used in PCR. Generated by immunoSEQ multiplex PCR, the TCRdb table keeps only in-frame clones and is missing some. The sample lists hundreds of thousands of clones, approximately 80% seen once, with around 1.4% in the top ten. Overall study findings and caveats: Most of the TCR beta V segments (in an earlier analysis) were productive either about 87% or about 30% of the time. In vitro, three CMV-associated chains proved specific for CMV antigens. Later on, a genetic analysis was performed. It linked a missense variant in DCLRE1C with V- and J-gene trimming of TCR beta.

This receptor was obtained from a girl aged 10 to 17 in good health and CMV-seronegative. Sequencing was done on a sample of PBMCs.

CDR3 sequence: CASSDPDRGLLGYTF. The CDR3 coding sequence is TGTGCCAGCAGCGATCCGGACAGGGGGCTTCTTGGCTACACCTTC. The genes are TRBV9 and TRBJ1-2; the match to TRBD1 covers 11 bases. With V trimmed by 3 bases and J by 7 bases, 8 bases remained unmatched. CDR3 length: 15 amino acids. Germline-derived CDR1 and CDR2 are SGDLS and YYNGEE. The whole variable domain, remainder taken from reference TRBV9 and TRBJ1-2, is DSGVTQTPKHLITATGQRVTLRCSPRSGDLSVYWYQQSLDQGLQFLIQYYNGEERAKGNILERFSAQQFPDLHSELNLSSLELGDSALYFCASSDPDRGLLGYTFGSGTRLTVV.